This T cell receptor beta chain originates from a study of regulatory T cells in long-lasting Graves disease. Trimming cost V 5 bases and J 4 bases; bases outside gene matches: 17. CDR3 length equals 20 residues. Germline CDR1 and CDR2: MDHEN and SYDVKM. Time point defined: newly diagnosed GD, antithyroid drugs for less than 3 months. The TCR library was prepared using RNA isolated from PBMCs. This clonotype has a count of ten or more. Its antigen is still unknown. In building TCR beta libraries, iRepertoire HTBI primers were used together with Arm-PCR of CDR3 regions. TCRdb reprocessed the multiplex PCR reads with MiXCR, giving one entry per CDR3 protein. The profile shows around 480,000 distinct CDR3 sequences, about 16% of them singletons. Study-wide results and caveats: Comparison showed that persistent patients shared more public clonotypes (under 3,000) than new patients (roughly 970).

These data also featured in a second study, about T cells in Graves' hyperthyroidism and ophthalmopathy.

The rearrangement links TRBV28 to TRBJ2-7, with TRBD2 matching 16 bases. Sequenced here: peripheral blood mononuclear cells (PBMCs), sampled at new diagnosis, from a patient treated with antithyroid drugs. This TCR was recovered from a middle-aged woman with Graves disease. In DNA, the CDR3 is TGTGCCAGCAGTCCGCTTCTTGGGACTAGCGGGGGGGCCTTAAAGTACGAGCAGTACTTC. Its protein is CASSPLLGTSGGALKYEQYF.